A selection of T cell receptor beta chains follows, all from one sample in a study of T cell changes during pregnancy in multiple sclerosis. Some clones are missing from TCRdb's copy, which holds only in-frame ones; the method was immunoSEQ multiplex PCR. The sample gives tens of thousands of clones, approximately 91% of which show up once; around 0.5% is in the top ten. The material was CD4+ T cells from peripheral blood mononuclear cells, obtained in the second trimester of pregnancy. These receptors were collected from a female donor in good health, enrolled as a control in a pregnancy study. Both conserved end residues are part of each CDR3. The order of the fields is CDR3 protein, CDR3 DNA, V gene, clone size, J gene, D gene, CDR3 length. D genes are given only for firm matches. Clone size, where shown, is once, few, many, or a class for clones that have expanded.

cdr3_aa: CASSPRREGELFF
cdr3_nt: TGTGCCAGCAGCCCCCGGCGGGAGGGGGAGCTGTTTTTT
v_call: TRBV7-9
clone_size: NA
j_call: TRBJ2-2
d_call: TRBD2
cdr3_length: 13

cdr3_aa: CSALTDTQYF
cdr3_nt: TGCAGTGCCTTAACAGATACGCAGTATTTT
v_call: TRBV20-1
clone_size: NA
j_call: TRBJ2-3
d_call: NA
cdr3_length: 10

cdr3_aa: CASSPLAGGSYEQYF
cdr3_nt: TGTGCCAGCTCGCCTCTAGCGGGGGGCTCCTACGAGCAGTACTTC
v_call: TRBV18
clone_size: NA
j_call: TRBJ2-7
d_call: TRBD2
cdr3_length: 15

cdr3_aa: CAMGLTDTQYF
cdr3_nt: TGTGCCATGGGGCTCACAGATACGCAGTATTTT
v_call: TRBV10-3
clone_size: NA
j_call: TRBJ2-3
d_call: NA
cdr3_length: 11

cdr3_aa: CASSLDLVPAGNTDTQYF
cdr3_nt: TGTGCCAGCAGCTTAGATCTGGTGCCAGCGGGAAACACAGATACGCAGTATTTT
v_call: TRBV11-2
clone_size: NA
j_call: TRBJ2-3
d_call: TRBD2
cdr3_length: 18

cdr3_aa: CASSLTGTSGMGHVYEQYF
cdr3_nt: TGCGCCAGCAGCTTAACCGGGACTAGCGGGATGGGGCATGTCTACGAGCAGTACTTC
v_call: TRBV5-1
clone_size: NA
j_call: TRBJ2-7
d_call: TRBD2
cdr3_length: 19

cdr3_aa: CASSQDRLDNRHYGYTF
cdr3_nt: TGCGCCAGCAGCCAAGACCGGTTAGATAACAGGCACTATGGCTACACCTTC
v_call: TRBV4-1
clone_size: NA
j_call: TRBJ1-2
d_call: NA
cdr3_length: 17

cdr3_aa: CASSRTGRNGYTF
cdr3_nt: TGTGCCAGCAGCAGGACAGGGAGGAATGGCTACACCTTC
v_call: TRBV5-4
clone_size: NA
j_call: TRBJ1-2
d_call: TRBD1
cdr3_length: 13

cdr3_aa: CASSFAPGVEQYF
cdr3_nt: TGTGCCAGCAGCTTTGCCCCGGGGGTCGAGCAGTACTTC
v_call: TRBV7-2
clone_size: NA
j_call: TRBJ2-7
d_call: NA
cdr3_length: 13

cdr3_aa: CASSRTGTGKEETQYF
cdr3_nt: TGCGCCAGCAGCCGGACCGGGACAGGGAAAGAAGAGACCCAGTACTTC
v_call: TRBV5-1
clone_size: NA
j_call: TRBJ2-5
d_call: TRBD1
cdr3_length: 16

cdr3_aa: CACRGAELQETQYF
cdr3_nt: TGTGCCTGCCGGGGGGCAGAACTCCAAGAGACCCAGTACTTC
v_call: TRBV19
clone_size: NA
j_call: TRBJ2-5
d_call: NA
cdr3_length: 14

cdr3_aa: CASSPAGGMRNEQFF
cdr3_nt: TGTGCCAGCAGTCCGGCGGGGGGGATGAGGAATGAGCAGTTCTTC
v_call: TRBV25-1
clone_size: NA
j_call: TRBJ2-1
d_call: TRBD2
cdr3_length: 15

cdr3_aa: CASSSTGRGSGNTIYF
cdr3_nt: TGTGCCAGCAGTTCCACCGGGAGGGGCTCTGGAAACACCATATATTTT
v_call: TRBV28
clone_size: NA
j_call: TRBJ1-3
d_call: NA
cdr3_length: 16

cdr3_aa: CASSAGLAGGLPYEQYF
cdr3_nt: TGTGCCAGCAGCGCGGGTCTAGCGGGAGGACTTCCTTACGAGCAGTACTTC
v_call: TRBV9
clone_size: NA
j_call: TRBJ2-7
d_call: TRBD2
cdr3_length: 17

cdr3_aa: CASRRAGGATNEKLFF
cdr3_nt: TGTGCCAGCAGGCGGGCGGGGGGTGCAACTAATGAAAAACTGTTTTTT
v_call: TRBV6-6
clone_size: NA
j_call: TRBJ1-4
d_call: NA
cdr3_length: 16

cdr3_aa: CASNPYSLTGELFF
cdr3_nt: TGTGCCAGTAATCCCTATTCCCTCACCGGGGAGCTGTTTTTT
v_call: TRBV19
clone_size: NA
j_call: TRBJ2-2
d_call: NA
cdr3_length: 14

cdr3_aa: CASSTQQGTSGTGELFF
cdr3_nt: TGTGCCAGCAGTACCCAACAGGGTACTAGCGGGACCGGGGAGCTGTTTTTT
v_call: TRBV27
clone_size: NA
j_call: TRBJ2-2
d_call: TRBD2
cdr3_length: 17

cdr3_aa: CASRRQGSTEAFF
cdr3_nt: TGCGCCAGTCGACGACAGGGAAGCACTGAAGCTTTCTTT
v_call: TRBV5-1
clone_size: NA
j_call: TRBJ1-1
d_call: TRBD1
cdr3_length: 13

cdr3_aa: CASSGTSELSEQYF
cdr3_nt: TGTGCCAGCAGTGGGACTAGCGAATTGTCCGAGCAGTACTTC
v_call: TRBV2
clone_size: NA
j_call: TRBJ2-7
d_call: TRBD2
cdr3_length: 14

cdr3_aa: CASSYGGASYNEQFF
cdr3_nt: TGTGCCAGCAGTTACGGCGGGGCCTCCTACAATGAGCAGTTCTTC
v_call: TRBV6-5
clone_size: once
j_call: TRBJ2-1
d_call: NA
cdr3_length: 15

cdr3_aa: CASSEGTSGGPRFTQYF
cdr3_nt: TGCGCCAGCAGTGAGGGGACTAGCGGGGGCCCCCGGTTTACGCAGTATTTT
v_call: TRBV10-1
clone_size: NA
j_call: TRBJ2-3
d_call: TRBD2
cdr3_length: 17

cdr3_aa: CASSLSGGTFYEQYF
cdr3_nt: TGTGCCAGCAGTTTATCGGGCGGGACCTTCTACGAGCAGTACTTC
v_call: TRBV28
clone_size: NA
j_call: TRBJ2-7
d_call: NA
cdr3_length: 15

cdr3_aa: CASSLGVGPEPGTSYNEQFF
cdr3_nt: TGTGCCAGCAGCTTAGGGGTGGGCCCAGAACCCGGGACAAGTTACAATGAGCAGTTCTTC
v_call: TRBV7-3
clone_size: NA
j_call: TRBJ2-1
d_call: NA
cdr3_length: 20

cdr3_aa: CASSFTGTGYEQYF
cdr3_nt: TGCGCCAGCAGCTTTACCGGGACAGGGTACGAGCAGTACTTC
v_call: TRBV5-1
clone_size: NA
j_call: TRBJ2-7
d_call: TRBD1
cdr3_length: 14

cdr3_aa: CASSSGLSTNEKLFF
cdr3_nt: TGTGCCAGCAGTTCAGGGCTCTCAACTAATGAAAAACTGTTTTTT
v_call: TRBV5-4
clone_size: NA
j_call: TRBJ1-4
d_call: NA
cdr3_length: 15